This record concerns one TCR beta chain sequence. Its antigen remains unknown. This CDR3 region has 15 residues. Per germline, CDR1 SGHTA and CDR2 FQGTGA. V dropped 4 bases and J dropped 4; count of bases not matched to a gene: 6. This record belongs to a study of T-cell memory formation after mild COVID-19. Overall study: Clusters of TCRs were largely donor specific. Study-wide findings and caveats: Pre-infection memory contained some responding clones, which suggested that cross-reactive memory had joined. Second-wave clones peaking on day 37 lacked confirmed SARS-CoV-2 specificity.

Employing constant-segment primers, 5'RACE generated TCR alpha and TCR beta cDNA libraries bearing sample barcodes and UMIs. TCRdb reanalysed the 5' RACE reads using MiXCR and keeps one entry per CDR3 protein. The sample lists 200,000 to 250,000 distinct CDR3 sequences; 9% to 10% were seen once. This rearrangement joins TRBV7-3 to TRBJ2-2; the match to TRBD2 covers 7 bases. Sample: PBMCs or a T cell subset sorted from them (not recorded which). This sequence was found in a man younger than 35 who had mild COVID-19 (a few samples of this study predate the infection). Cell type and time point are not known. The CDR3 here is CASSSSSGGTGELFF. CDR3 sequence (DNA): TGTGCCAGCAGCTCATCGTCGGGGGGCACCGGGGAGCTGTTTTTT.